Listed here are 13 T cell receptor beta chains from one sample, sequenced in a study of T cell responses to AZD1222 COVID-19 vaccine (dated by TCRdb to the early 2020s). Explained via the paper, the time point label denotes: about 28 days (+/-7) after the second vaccine dose. The library came from the immunoSEQ multiplex PCR assay. Not all clones reach the TCRdb copy of this immuneACCESS table, which keeps in-frame sequences only. Checked studies attribute under half of the gap to unresolved V genes and leave the rest unexplained. For this sample the table gives around 56,000 clones, of which roughly 90% were detected only once. The top ten clones comprise about 14% of the sample. Sequenced material: peripheral blood, taken 28 days after the second AZD1222 dose. These receptors were collected from an adult who received the AZD1222 COVID-19 vaccine.

V is TRBV7-2 and J is TRBJ2-2, with TRBD1 identical over 7 bases. The CDR3 runs 14 residues. Trimming at V came to 1 base and at J to 5 bases, leaving 1 base not matched to a gene. Germline V gene lookup returns CDR1 SGHTA and CDR2 FQGNSA. CDR3 in DNA: TGTGCCAGCAGCTTAGGCAGGGGGACCGGGGAGCTGTTTTTT. Translation: CASSLGRGTGELFF.

The count of this clone is one. The V and J genes are TRBV2 and TRBJ1-1; D is undetermined. CDR3 size: 13 residues. Per the germline V gene, CDR1 is SNHLY and CDR2 is FYNNEI. Between the trimmed V and J ends, which lost 7 bases and 1 base, there was a span of 10 bases. CDR3 sequence reads: CASIREGNTEAFF. The CDR3 nucleotides read TGTGCCAGCATCCGGGAAGGGAACACTGAAGCTTTCTTT.

This chain joins TRBV6-5 and TRBJ1-1; D unclear. This CDR3 has 13 residues. V lost 8 bases and J lost 0, with 10 bases in between. Per germline, CDR1 MNHEY and CDR2 SVGAGI. CDR3 nucleotide sequence: TGTGCCAGCTCTTTAGAGGTGAACACTGAAGCTTTCTTT. As protein: CASSLEVNTEAFF.

This clone was seen once. The chain is built from TRBV9 and TRBJ1-5, with D possibly matching TRBD1 (6 bases). V lost 4 bases, J lost 6 bases, and 14 bases lay in between. The CDR3 runs to 14 residues. Germline values: CDR1 SGDLS, CDR2 YYNGEE. The CDR3 DNA is TGTGCCAGCAGCCTCAGGGGTGATAGTCAGCCCCAGCATTTT. Translation gives CASSLRGDSQPQHF.

This clone was seen a single time. The chain is built from TRBV6-4 and TRBJ1-2; 9 bases align to TRBD1. V dropped 4 bases and J dropped 7; count of bases not matched to a gene: 7. CDR1 and CDR2 from the germline V gene are MRHNA and SNTAGT. The CDR3 sequence is 14 residues long. The CDR3 sequence is CASSGGQGIRGYTF. In DNA, the CDR3 is TGTGCCAGCAGTGGGGGACAGGGAATTCGTGGCTACACCTTC.

V gene TRBV5-1 combines with J gene TRBJ2-1; possibly TRBD2 for D (6 bases). The CDR3 is 15 amino acids. Looked up from germline, CDR1 is SGHRS and CDR2 is YFSETQ. V lost 0 bases and J lost 6, with 13 bases in between. Here the CDR3 reads CASSLARVGGNEQFF. The CDR3 DNA reads TGCGCCAGCAGCTTGGCCAGGGTGGGGGGCAATGAGCAGTTCTTC.

The chain carries TRBV29-1 and TRBJ1-4, with D tentatively TRBD1 (5 bases). Trimming took 4 bases from V and 0 from J, leaving 9 bases between them. The CDR3 totals 14 residues. Germline CDR1 SQVTM, CDR2 ANQGSEA. This CDR3 is CSVGWGATNEKLFF. In DNA, the CDR3 is TGCAGCGTTGGGTGGGGCGCAACTAATGAAAAACTGTTTTTT.

The gene calls are TRBV7-9 and TRBJ2-7; tentative D call: TRBD1 (6 bases). V was shortened by 4 bases and J by 2 bases, with 15 bases between the two germline ends. CDR3 length: 15 amino acids. Germline CDR1 is SEHNR and CDR2 is FQNEAQ (reference sequence). The CDR3 nucleotides read TGTGCCAGCAGCTACCCAGGGGCAGCGGCCTACGAGCAGTACTTC. It encodes CASSYPGAAAYEQYF. Supplemented by reference TRBV7-9 and TRBJ2-7, the full variable domain reads DTGVSQNPRHKITKRGQNVTFRCDPISEHNRLYWYRQTLGQGPEFLTYFQNEAQLEKSRLLSDRFSAERPKGSFSTLEIQRTEQGDSAMYLCASSYPGAAAYEQYFGPGTRLTVT.

V usage is TRBV5-1 and J usage is TRBJ2-2; TRBD2 aligns across 14 bases. Per the germline V gene, CDR1 is SGHRS and CDR2 is YFSETQ. The CDR3 sequence is 18 residues long. J gave up 7 bases and V 0 bases, and 8 bases lay outside the gene matches. The CDR3 loop reads CASSLGAGTSGSGGELFF. The DNA of the CDR3 is TGCGCCAGCAGCTTGGGGGCCGGGACTAGCGGGAGCGGCGGGGAGCTGTTTTTT.

This chain connects TRBV7-2 to TRBJ2-7; D is uncertain. Germline CDR1 SGHTA, CDR2 FQGNSA. This CDR3 is 14 amino acids long. V was shortened by 1 base and J by 0 bases, with 7 bases between the two germline ends. CDR3 sequence: CASSLEAPSYEQYF. The DNA for the CDR3 is TGTGCCAGCAGCTTAGAGGCACCCTCCTACGAGCAGTACTTC.

The rearrangement links TRBV19 to TRBJ2-3, with no clear D. The germline gives CDR1 LNHDA, CDR2 SQIVND (reference sequence). The CDR3 has 14 residues. Trimming took 3 bases from V and 2 from J, leaving 9 bases between them. CDR3 DNA: TGTGCCAGTAGTATTGTAGACGTCACAGATACGCAGTATTTT. This sequence encodes CASSIVDVTDTQYF. Full variable domain (missing parts from reference TRBV19 and TRBJ2-3): DGGITQSPKYLFRKEGQNVTLSCEQNLNHDAMYWYRQDPGQGLRLIYYSQIVNDFQKGDIAEGYSVSREKKESFPLTVTSAQKNPTAFYLCASSIVDVTDTQYFGPGTRLTVL.

This sequence joins TRBV3-1 (or the pseudogene TRBV3-2) and TRBJ1-4; 9 bases match TRBD1. Trimming took 2 bases from V and 7 from J; bases not matched to a gene: 2. Germline CDR1 reads LGHDT; CDR2 reads YNNKEL (reference sequence). The CDR3 contains 14 residues. The CDR3 region is CASSQRQGGEKLFF. CDR3 bases: TGTGCCAGCAGCCAACGACAGGGGGGTGAAAAACTGTTTTTT.

This chain connects TRBV23-1 to TRBJ2-2; the D is unclear. TRBV23-1 is reported as an ORF; its role is uncertain. This CDR3 spans 15 amino acids. The germline V and J ends were trimmed by 4 bases and 2 bases, with 11 bases remaining between them. The CDR3 sequence: CASSLPAHNTGELFF. The DNA for the CDR3 is TGCGCCAGCAGTCTCCCAGCACACAACACCGGGGAGCTGTTTTTT.